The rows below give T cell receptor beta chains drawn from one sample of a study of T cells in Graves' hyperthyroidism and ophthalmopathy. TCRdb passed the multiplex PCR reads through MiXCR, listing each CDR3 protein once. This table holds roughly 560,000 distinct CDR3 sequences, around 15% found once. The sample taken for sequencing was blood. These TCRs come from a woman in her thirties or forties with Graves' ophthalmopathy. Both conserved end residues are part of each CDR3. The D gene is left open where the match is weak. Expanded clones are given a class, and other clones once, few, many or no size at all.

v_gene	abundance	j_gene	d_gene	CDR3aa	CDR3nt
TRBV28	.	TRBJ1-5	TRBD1	CASSLTGTRTQHF	TGTGCCAGCAGTCTGACAGGGACACGGACCCAGCATTTT
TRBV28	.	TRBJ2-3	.	CASSFKPPRTDTQYF	TGTGCCAGCAGTTTCAAGCCTCCCAGGACAGATACGCAGTATTTT
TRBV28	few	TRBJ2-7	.	CASSLGTTTWEQYF	TGTGCCAGCAGCCTCGGGACAACCACCTGGGAGCAGTACTTC
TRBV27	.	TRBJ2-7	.	CASSKALSTYEQYF	TGTGCCAGCAGTAAGGCCCTAAGCACCTACGAGCAGTACTTC
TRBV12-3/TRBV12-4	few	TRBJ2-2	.	CASRYPGTDITGELFF	TGTGCCAGCAGGTACCCCGGGACGGATATCACCGGGGAGCTGTTTTTT
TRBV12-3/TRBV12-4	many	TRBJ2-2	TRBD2	CASSLIGGSRTGELFF	TGTGCCAGCAGTTTAATTGGCGGGAGCCGCACCGGGGAGCTGTTTTTT
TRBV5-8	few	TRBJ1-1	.	CASSTGPPSIGAFF	TGTGCCAGCAGCACTGGGCCGCCTTCCATCGGAGCTTTCTTT
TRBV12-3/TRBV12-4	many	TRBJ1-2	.	CASSLAGSVYYGYTF	TGTGCCAGCAGTTTAGCCGGCAGTGTGTACTATGGCTACACCTTC
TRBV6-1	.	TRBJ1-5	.	CASSEARGLRSQPQHF	TGTGCCAGCAGTGAAGCGAGGGGTTTACGGAGTCAGCCCCAGCATTTT
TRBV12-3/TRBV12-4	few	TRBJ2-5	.	CASSLSGILETQYF	TGTGCCAGCAGTTTGTCCGGAATATTGGAGACCCAGTACTTC
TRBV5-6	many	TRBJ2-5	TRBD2	CASSFGREQETQYF	TGTGCCAGCAGCTTCGGGCGGGAGCAAGAGACCCAGTACTTC
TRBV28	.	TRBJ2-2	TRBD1	CASSLTGEIGELFF	TGTGCCAGCAGTCTTACAGGGGAGATCGGGGAGCTGTTTTTT
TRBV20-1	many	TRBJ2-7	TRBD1	CSAILWRGLDRETYEQYF	TGCAGTGCTATTCTTTGGAGGGGGTTGGACAGGGAGACCTACGAGCAGTACTTC
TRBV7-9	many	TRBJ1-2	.	CASSARDSPRHGYTF	TGTGCCAGCAGCGCCCGGGACTCCCCCCGCCATGGCTACACCTTC
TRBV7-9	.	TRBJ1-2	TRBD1	CASSPPTGFNYGYTF	TGTGCCAGCAGCCCCCCGACAGGGTTTAACTATGGCTACACCTTC
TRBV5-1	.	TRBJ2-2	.	CASTFQGTDTGELFF	TGCGCCAGCACCTTCCAGGGAACGGACACCGGGGAGCTGTTTTTT
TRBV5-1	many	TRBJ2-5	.	CASSLNQAKETQYF	TGCGCCAGCAGCTTGAATCAAGCCAAAGAGACCCAGTACTTC
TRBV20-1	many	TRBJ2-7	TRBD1	CSATPGQAAPSIGSFEQYF	TGCAGTGCTACCCCGGGACAGGCAGCCCCTAGTATCGGATCTTTCGAGCAGTACTTC
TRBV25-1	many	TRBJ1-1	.	CASSVPGITEAFF	TGTGCCAGCAGCGTCCCGGGAATCACTGAAGCTTTCTTT
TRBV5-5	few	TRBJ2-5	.	CASSLILAKKETQYF	TGTGCCAGCAGCTTGATCCTAGCGAAAAAAGAGACCCAGTACTTC
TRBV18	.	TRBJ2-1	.	CASSPRDGGWGNEQFF	TGTGCCAGCTCACCGAGGGACGGGGGTTGGGGGAATGAGCAGTTCTTC
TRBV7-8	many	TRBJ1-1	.	CASSSLPLGTEAFF	TGTGCCAGCAGCTCCCTACCCCTGGGGACTGAAGCTTTCTTT
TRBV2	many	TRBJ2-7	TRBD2	CASRGTGTRAYEQYF	TGTGCCAGCAGAGGTACCGGGACTAGGGCATACGAGCAGTACTTC
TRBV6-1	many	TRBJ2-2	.	CASSGLGFLGGELFF	TGTGCCAGCAGTGGACTAGGGTTCCTAGGAGGGGAGCTGTTTTTT
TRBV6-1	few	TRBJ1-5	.	CASSTRDRNQPQHF	TGTGCCAGCAGTACCAGGGACCGCAATCAGCCCCAGCATTTT
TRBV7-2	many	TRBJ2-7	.	CASSSGDFPSEQYF	TGTGCCAGCAGCTCAGGGGACTTCCCCTCCGAGCAGTACTTC
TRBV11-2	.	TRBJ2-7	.	CASSLVEANYEQYF	TGTGCCAGCAGCTTAGTTGAAGCAAACTACGAGCAGTACTTC